This T cell receptor (beta chain) was obtained from a study of CD8 T cell repertoires and HIV-1 epitope variants. Across the whole study: Tested: three Gag epitope families, Nef HW9 and YT9. An uncultured baseline aliquot held 1M T cells. General study points: Most of the nine antigen-specific clonotypes appeared cross-reactive to autologous or escape variants. No clonotypes responded to the TAALDMSHF plasma variant; 4 or 5 recognized KF9, one HW9.

Repertoires were generated with immunoSEQ multiplex PCR, while TCRdb's copy carries only in-frame clones and drops some. The table records 4,000 to 5,000 clones, around 68% of them present only once. The CDR3 loop spans 14 amino acids. Per the germline V gene, CDR1 is MNHEY and CDR2 is SMNVEV (reference sequence). Trimming left V 3 bases short and J 10 bases short, with 13 bases between. A remark on this clone: Its specificity is unknown.

This chain links TRBV27 with TRBJ1-6; D is ambiguous. The sample comprised cultured CD8+ T cells derived from PBMCs. This TCR was recovered from a male donor with HIV. In DNA, the CDR3 is TGTGCCAGCAGTTTCCGGGTTGGAAGCTCACCCCTCCACTTT. It codes for CASSFRVGSSPLHF.